This record concerns one T cell receptor beta chain sequence. The authors' processing: Amplified reference gene primers provided the basis for estimating nucleated cell counts. Data came from immunoSEQ multiplex PCR; TCRdb stores just in-frame clones and leaves some out. V and J calls and clone size are copied from that table; D and trimming were computed from the DNA. Counted here are under 85,000 clones, 85% occurring once; the ten biggest clones make up approximately 4.8%. The data were taken from a study of blood T cell repertoires in COVID-19. Study overall: Specimens from acute and convalescent COVID-19 originated in the United States, Italy and Spain. From T cells, B-cell-depleted T cells, or PBMCs came the material, which was cDNA or gDNA.

The sequencing input was peripheral blood. This clonotype was sampled from an elderly man with acute or convalescent COVID-19.

CDR3 sequence (DNA): TGTGCCACTTCCTACTCAGGGGGTTATGATGGCTACACCTTC. The encoded protein is CATSYSGGYDGYTF. The chain links TRBV15 to TRBJ1-2; TRBD1 matches 7 bases. Trimming removed 9 bases from V and 6 bases from J; junction bases left unmatched: 13. Looked up from germline, CDR1 is LNHNV and CDR2 is YYDKDF (reference sequence). The CDR3 has 14 amino acids.